The 18 T cell receptor beta chains reported below all come from one sample, sequenced in a study of cytomegalovirus exposure and HLA in healthy donors (dated by TCRdb to the late 2010s). The library was obtained by the immunoSEQ multiplex PCR assay. The multiplex PCR relied on a mix of 60 forward primers for TCR Vbeta segments and 13 reverse primers for TCR Jbeta segments. Drawn from immuneACCESS, this table holds only the in-frame rearrangements with V and J called that TCRdb kept. Clones are partly lost; checked studies trace under half to an unresolved V gene and leave the rest unexplained. This sample has 80,000 or so clones in its table, and more than 60% of those were observed once. Under 3.5% of the sample rests with the top ten. The specimen was PBMCs. The receptors originated from a man between 45 and 60 years old in good health and CMV-seropositive.

This clone was detected a few times. CDR3 loop: CASSQDLSVNTDTQYF. Here the CDR3 DNA reads TGTGCCAGCAGCCAAGACTTAAGCGTCAACACAGATACGCAGTATTTT. The chain carries TRBV4-2 and TRBJ2-3; D remains ambiguous. V lost 0 bases to trimming and J lost 2 bases, with 12 bases between them. CDR1 and CDR2 from the germline V gene are LGHNA and YNFKEQ. The CDR3 is 16 amino acids.

This clone has only one observation. One junction end does not reproduce the germline sequence, and a read error may be involved. The rearrangement joins TRBV18 to TRBJ1-2; 9 bases line up with TRBD1. Germline loops: CDR1 KGHSH, CDR2 LQKENI. CDR3 length: 15 residues. The CDR3 nucleotides read TGTGCCAGCTCCCCACAGGGGGCGAATGAATATGGCTACACCTTC. It translates to CASSPQGANEYGYTF.

The V call is TRBV15, the J call TRBJ2-5; D possibly corresponds to TRBD1 (6 bases). The CDR3 totals 16 residues. Trimming removed 1 base from V and 0 bases from J, with 12 bases in between. From germline, CDR1 is LNHNV and CDR2 YYDKDF (reference sequence). CDR3 loop: CATSRGLGQNQETQYF. Here the CDR3 DNA reads TGTGCCACCAGCAGAGGATTAGGACAGAACCAAGAGACCCAGTACTTC.

V usage is TRBV11-3 and J usage is TRBJ2-7; 7 bases map to TRBD1. CDR3 length equals 16 residues. Looked up from germline, CDR1 is SGHNT and CDR2 is YENEEA. V shed 5 bases and J 2 bases; nucleotides not matched to a gene: 12. The CDR3 reads CASSKQAGTATYEQYF. The DNA of the CDR3 is TGTGCCAGCAGCAAACAAGCCGGGACAGCGACCTACGAGCAGTACTTC.

This clone has just one count. V and J are TRBV11-1 and TRBJ1-1; D unresolved. CDR1 SGHAT and CDR2 FQDESV come from the germline V gene (reference sequence). This CDR3 has 14 amino acids. Trimming shortened V by 5 bases and J by 0 bases, and 10 bases separated the two germline ends. CDR3 nucleotides: TGTGCCAGCAGCAGGAGGAGGCTGAACACTGAAGCTTTCTTT. As protein: CASSRRRLNTEAFF.

The genes are TRBV7-9 and TRBJ2-1, with 13 nucleotides matching TRBD2. J gave up 8 bases and V 4 bases, and 5 bases lay outside the gene matches. CDR1 and CDR2 (germline): SEHNR, FQNEAQ (reference sequence). The CDR3 extends over 15 amino acids. In DNA form, the CDR3 reads TGTGCCAGCAGCTCGACTAGCGGGAGGTGGGATGAGCAGTTCTTC. Amino acid sequence: CASSSTSGRWDEQFF.

The rearrangement uses TRBV12-2 and TRBJ2-2; the table assigns TRBD2, which was not confirmed against the DNA. TRBV12-2 represents a pseudogene. The CDR3 is 15 residues long. CDR3 bases: TGTGCAAGTCGCCCTAGCGGGAGTGGGACCGGGGAGCTGTTTTTT. Residues: CASRPSGSGTGELFF.

A note on this clone: Other DNA sequences from this sample encode an identical CDR3 as well. This chain connects TRBV7-3 to TRBJ2-7; tentatively, D is TRBD1 (6 bases). The CDR3 contains 13 residues. V lost 10 bases and J lost 3, with 16 bases in between. Per germline, CDR1 SGHTA and CDR2 FQGTGA. This chain's CDR3 is CAIPGVPFYEQYF. In DNA, the CDR3 is TGTGCCATCCCAGGGGTACCCTTCTACGAGCAGTACTTC.

This clone has just a few counts. The chain carries TRBV2 and TRBJ2-1; unclear D gene. This CDR3 region has 13 residues. V lost 6 bases and J lost 0, with 6 bases in between. Looked up from germline, CDR1 is SNHLY and CDR2 is FYNNEI. CDR3 loop: CASSFSSYNEQFF. For the CDR3, the DNA is TGTGCCAGCAGCTTTAGCTCCTACAATGAGCAGTTCTTC.

The chain has TRBV12-5 and TRBJ2-3; TRBD2 aligns across 13 bases. CDR3 length: 19 amino acids. Germline loops: CDR1 LGHNT, CDR2 FRNRAP. The trim removed 0 bases at V and 2 bases at J, leaving 8 bases unmatched. This CDR3 is CASGLVMDGTSGVTDTQYF. The CDR3 DNA is TGTGCTAGTGGTTTGGTCATGGACGGGACTAGCGGGGTCACAGATACGCAGTATTTT. The full variable domain, its missing parts supplied by reference TRBV12-5 and TRBJ2-3, is DARVTQTPRHKVTEMGQEVTMRCQPILGHNTVFWYRQTMMQGLELLAYFRNRAPLDDSGMPKDRFSAEMPDATLATLKIQPSEPRDSAVYFCASGLVMDGTSGVTDTQYFGPGTRLTVL.

The gene calls are TRBV19 and TRBJ2-7, with TRBD2 matching 7 bases. With 7 bases clipped from V and 5 bases from J, the junction kept 2 bases outside the gene matches. This CDR3 region has 11 residues. The germline CDR1 and CDR2 sequences are LNHDA and SQIVND (reference sequence). This chain's CDR3 is CASMGGNEQYF. The CDR3 region has the DNA TGTGCCAGTATGGGGGGGAACGAGCAGTACTTC.

The chain couples TRBV2 to TRBJ2-2, with TRBD1 matching over 7 bases. Trimming cost V 6 bases and J 4 bases; bases outside gene matches: 5. Germline V gene data show CDR1 as SNHLY and CDR2 as FYNNEI. The length of the CDR3 is 14 residues. The CDR3 is CASSDDRATGELFF. The CDR3 DNA sequence: TGTGCCAGCAGCGATGACAGGGCCACCGGGGAGCTGTTTTTT.

About this clone: This specimen includes other DNA sequences encoding the same CDR3. V usage is TRBV9 and J usage is TRBJ2-3, with D maybe TRBD2 (5 bases). This CDR3 has 14 amino acids. Trimming took off 4 bases at V and 4 bases at J, with 13 bases between the two ends. Germline CDR1 SGDLS, CDR2 YYNGEE. The CDR3 spells CASSFEGYSDTQYF. Written as DNA, the CDR3 is TGTGCCAGCAGCTTTGAGGGTTATTCAGATACGCAGTATTTT.

This sequence joins TRBV7-2 and TRBJ2-5; the D gene is possibly TRBD2 (5 bases). The CDR3 sequence is 13 residues long. V lost 5 bases and J lost 3, with 10 bases in between. CDR1 SGHTA and CDR2 FQGNSA come from the germline V gene. The CDR3 sequence is CASSPRREETQYF. CDR3 bases: TGTGCCAGCAGCCCTCGGCGGGAAGAGACCCAGTACTTC. Supplemented by reference TRBV7-2 and TRBJ2-5, the full variable domain reads GAGVSQSPSNKVTEKGKDVELRCDPISGHTALYWYRQSLGQGLEFLIYFQGNSAPDKSGLPSDRFSAERTGGSVSTLTIQRTQQEDSAVYLCASSPRREETQYFGPGTRLLVL.

The chain combines TRBV10-3 with TRBJ2-1; tentatively, D is TRBD2 (6 bases). The V gene's germline CDR1 is ENHRY and CDR2 SYGVKD. The V end lost 2 bases, the J end lost 16 bases, and 15 bases lay between the germline ends. There are 12 residues in the CDR3. Here the CDR3 DNA reads TGTGCCATCAGTGAGGCTCTCGCGGACTATTTCTTC. It translates to CAISEALADYFF.

V and J are TRBV30 and TRBJ2-1, with a possible D match to TRBD1 (6 bases). The V and J ends lost 1 base and 7 bases respectively, with 11 bases between them. Germline CDR1 and CDR2: GTSNPN and SVGIG (reference sequence). This CDR3 comprises 13 residues. The CDR3 loop is CAWSGGQGNEQFF. CDR3 DNA sequence: TGTGCCTGGAGTGGAGGGCAGGGGAATGAGCAGTTCTTC.

This chain connects TRBV6-6 to TRBJ1-1, with 8 positions matching TRBD1. After removal of 5 bases from V and 4 bases from J, the junction contained 6 bases not matched to a gene. The length of the CDR3 is 14 residues. Germline loops: CDR1 MNHNY, CDR2 SVGAGI (reference sequence). The CDR3 nucleotides are TGTGCCAGCAGTGGACAGGGTCACACCACTGAAGCTTTCTTT. Translation: CASSGQGHTTEAFF.

This clone was seen only once. This sequence joins TRBV27 and TRBJ2-5, with 9 nucleotides matching TRBD1. Germline CDR1 MNHEY, CDR2 SMNVEV (reference sequence). V lost 0 bases and J lost 4; bases outside the gene matches: 3. There are 15 residues in the CDR3. In nucleotides, the CDR3 is TGTGCCAGCAGTTTATCGCCGGGACAGGGAGAGACCCAGTACTTC. Translating it yields CASSLSPGQGETQYF.